The table lists the clone carrying this TCR beta chain with a few counts. The antigen is unknown. CDR1 and CDR2 from the germline V gene are SGHVS and FQNEAQ. This CDR3 is 15 amino acids long. V dropped 6 bases and J dropped 4; count of bases not matched to a gene: 5. This entry belongs to a study of T cells in Graves' hyperthyroidism and ophthalmopathy. Study-wide findings and caveats: Among clonotypes expanded in thyroid above 0.001, most were also found in blood.

Amplification yielded TCR beta CDR3 regions, with RNA transcripts as the source. With the HTBI primer set, the TCR CDR3 went through a first round of RT-PCR. TCRdb redid the calling of the multiplex PCR reads with MiXCR, one entry per CDR3 protein. The table shows approximately 530,000 distinct CDR3 sequences, with just under 20% occurring only once. Sample: blood. This clonotype was sampled from a man in his forties or fifties with Graves' ophthalmopathy. The chain uses TRBV7-8 and TRBJ2-2, with 10 positions matching TRBD2. The chain's CDR3 is CASSLAGVPTGELFF. In DNA form, the CDR3 reads TGTGCCAGCAGTCTAGCGGGAGTTCCCACCGGGGAGCTGTTTTTT.